This T cell receptor (beta chain) was sequenced during a study of blood T cell repertoires in COVID-19. Background on the study: The samples span acute and convalescent COVID-19 from the United States, Italy and Spain. The cDNA or gDNA used as material had been derived from T cells, B-cell-depleted T cells, or PBMCs.

In the original processing: Estimated nucleated cell counts came from reference gene primer amplification. Repertoires were generated with immunoSEQ multiplex PCR, while TCRdb's copy carries only in-frame clones and drops some. From that table come the V and J calls and clone size; the DNA was used to work out D and trimming. The sample includes 80,000 to 100,000 clones, 82% seen only once; the top ten take 11%. The TCR was taken from a man in his sixties or seventies with active or convalescent COVID-19. The sample was peripheral blood.

The CDR3 nucleotides are TGTGCCAGCGACAGATCAGCGAACACCGGGGAGCTGTTTTTT. Translation gives CASDRSANTGELFF. The chain links TRBV4-2 to TRBJ2-2; maybe TRBD1 (5 bases). V lost 8 bases to trimming and J lost 0 bases, with 10 bases between them. CDR1 LGHNA and CDR2 YNFKEQ come from the germline V gene. The CDR3 totals 14 residues.